This T cell receptor (beta chain) was sequenced during a study of response to subunit inactivated influenza vaccine. Regarding this clonotype: Antigen specificity is unknown.

The V gene's germline CDR1 is SGHDN and CDR2 FVKESK. The V and J ends lost 4 bases and 9 bases, in that order; junction bases with no gene match: 15. The CDR3 is 16 amino acids. TCRdb re-derived calls from the RT-PCR reads in MiXCR, one entry per CDR3 protein. The sample has hundreds of thousands of distinct CDR3 sequences; about 15% are singletons. Regarding the study as a whole: It was suggested by the authors that few new T cells are recruited by each seasonal influenza vaccination.

This TCR came from a man aged 45-69 years who received an inactivated influenza vaccine. The gene calls are TRBV14 and TRBJ2-1, with 7 bases matching TRBD2. The sample was CD4+ T cells sorted from PBMCs, taken about 24 months after vaccination. CDR3 in DNA: TGTGCCAGCAGCCGGCGGCCTAGCGGAGCTATATCTGAGCAGTTCTTC. Encoded protein: CASSRRPSGAISEQFF.